These 11 T cell receptor beta chains were all obtained from the same sample, sequenced in a study of blood T cell repertoires in COVID-19. Here immunoSEQ multiplex PCR was the method, and the copy in TCRdb shows in-frame clones only, minus some. Of 270,000 or so clones detected, approximately 85% appear once; the ten largest clones hold under 8%. The sample comprised PBMCs or T cells enriched from blood (not recorded which). These receptors were taken from a woman aged 50 to 60 who had been exposed to COVID-19.

The chain is built from TRBV6-2 or TRBV6-3 and TRBJ1-2; D perhaps matches TRBD1 (6 bases). This CDR3 contains 15 residues. Deletions cut 2 bases from V and 5 bases from J, with 15 bases between. Germline CDR1 reads MNHEY; CDR2 reads SVGEGT. CDR3 protein: CASSYGSGTPYGYTF. The CDR3 DNA reads TGTGCCAGCAGTTACGGGTCCGGGACACCTTATGGCTACACCTTC.

This chain links TRBV5-1 with TRBJ2-5; maybe TRBD1 (6 bases). The CDR3 runs 15 residues. V was shortened by 3 bases and J by 2 bases, with 14 bases between the two germline ends. Germline V CDR1 and CDR2: SGHRS, YFSETQ. This chain's CDR3 is CASSWGTGWQETQYF. The CDR3 DNA reads as TGCGCCAGCAGCTGGGGTACAGGGTGGCAAGAGACCCAGTACTTC.

This clone appeared many times. The chain recombines TRBV6-2 or TRBV6-3 with TRBJ1-6, with 8 nucleotides matching TRBD1. CDR3 length: 15 residues. Germline V gene data show CDR1 as MNHEY and CDR2 as SVGEGT. The ends lost 1 base at V and 10 bases at J; junction bases unmatched: 6. CDR3 loop: CASSYWQGAESPLHF. The DNA of the CDR3 is TGTGCCAGCAGTTACTGGCAGGGGGCAGAATCACCCCTCCACTTT.

V is TRBV6-2 or TRBV6-3 and J is TRBJ2-7; TRBD1 matches at 7 bases. V shed 2 bases, J shed 3 bases, and the junction held 4 bases outside the gene matches. The CDR3 runs to 14 residues. Germline V gene lookup returns CDR1 MNHEY and CDR2 SVGEGT. The CDR3 DNA sequence: TGTGCCAGCAGTTACGGGGGACAGAGCTACGAGCAGTACTTC. Translated, it gives CASSYGGQSYEQYF.

V usage is TRBV5-1 and J usage is TRBJ2-5, with D possibly TRBD2 on 5 matching bases. This CDR3 is built from 13 residues. Deletions cut 2 bases from V and 4 bases from J, with 9 bases between. From germline, CDR1 is SGHRS and CDR2 YFSETQ. The CDR3 region has the DNA TGCGCCAGCAGCTTTTCCGGGGTAGAGACCCAGTACTTC. It translates to CASSFSGVETQYF.

This chain connects TRBV11-2 to TRBJ2-1; 12 bases agree with TRBD2. Germline assignment: CDR1 SGHAT and CDR2 FQNNGV. V dropped 5 bases and J dropped 8; count of bases not matched to a gene: 13. There are 17 residues in the CDR3. In DNA form, the CDR3 reads TGTGCCAGCAGCAACAGGGTATGGGCTAGCGGGGGGGATGAGCAGTTCTTC. Translation: CASSNRVWASGGDEQFF. The variable domain in full, with the rest retrieved from reference TRBV11-2 and TRBJ2-1, is EAGVAQSPRYKIIEKRQSVAFWCNPISGHATLYWYQQILGQGPKLLIQFQNNGVVDDSQLPKDRFSAERLKGVDSTLKIQPAKLEDSAVYLCASSNRVWASGGDEQFFGPGTRLTVL.

This rearrangement joins TRBV6-2 or TRBV6-3 to TRBJ2-2, with 10 bases matching TRBD2. Looked up from germline, CDR1 is MNHEY and CDR2 is SVGEGT. The CDR3 runs 15 residues. The V gene end was trimmed by 2 bases and the J gene end by 6 bases; junction bases not matched to a gene: 3. This CDR3 reads CASSYERGGPGELFF. The CDR3 DNA sequence: TGTGCCAGCAGTTACGAGCGGGGGGGCCCCGGGGAGCTGTTTTTT.

The sample holds one count of this clone. The chain has TRBV2 and TRBJ1-5, with 8 bases that match TRBD1. CDR3 size: 16 residues. Germline V gives CDR1 SNHLY, CDR2 FYNNEI. The ends lost 6 bases at V and 2 bases at J; junction bases unmatched: 9. CDR3 sequence: CASSRRHRGGNQPQHF. CDR3 nucleotides: TGTGCCAGCAGCCGCCGGCACAGGGGGGGCAATCAGCCCCAGCATTTT.

This chain connects TRBV7-2 to TRBJ2-7, with 10 bases identical to TRBD2. Germline CDR1 and CDR2: SGHTA and FQGNSA. Trimming removed 0 bases from V and 6 bases from J; junction bases left unmatched: 5. The CDR3 loop spans 15 amino acids. The CDR3 sequence is CASSLAGSGGGEQYF. DNA of the CDR3: TGTGCCAGCAGCTTAGCAGGCAGCGGGGGGGGCGAGCAGTACTTC.

This sequence joins TRBV28 and TRBJ2-7; tentative D call: TRBD2 (7 bases). Trimming shortened V by 5 bases and J by 5 bases, and 16 bases separated the two germline ends. Looked up from germline, CDR1 is MDHEN and CDR2 is SYDVKM. The CDR3 totals 14 residues. CDR3 in amino acids: CASSIGGRMHEQYF. The CDR3 nucleotides read TGTGCCAGCAGTATCGGGGGGCGCATGCACGAGCAGTACTTC.

This CDR3 is CASSLGQRNTEAFF. CDR3 nucleotides: TGCGCCAGCAGCCTGGGGCAACGGAACACTGAAGCTTTCTTT. The gene calls are TRBV5-1 and TRBJ1-1, with D tentatively TRBD1 (5 bases). V was pared by 4 bases and J by 1 base, with 11 bases between. There are 14 residues in the CDR3. The V gene's germline CDR1 is SGHRS and CDR2 YFSETQ.